The subject of this entry is one T cell receptor beta chain. Its antigen remains unknown. One junction end disagrees with the germline gene, perhaps due to a read error. This sample was taken from a study of T cells in Graves' hyperthyroidism and ophthalmopathy. Enrolled ophthalmopathy patients presented with a Clinical Activity Score of at least 3, a NOSPECS grade of at least 4, and disease duration under 3 months. Exclusion followed for patients with uncontrolled infection, other autoimmune disease, pregnancy or lactation. The germline gives CDR1 SGHTA, CDR2 FQGNSA. CDR3 length: 18 amino acids. Authors of the study amplified TCR beta CDR3 regions from RNA transcripts. First-round RT-PCR targeting the TCR CDR3 was performed with the HTBI primer set. TCRdb reanalysed the multiplex PCR reads using MiXCR and keeps one entry per CDR3 protein. The repertoire holds about 270,000 distinct CDR3 sequences, with about 20% as singletons.

Study-level points and caveats: The blood repertoire included most of the expanded thyroid clonotypes above 0.001. A 13 V-J model separated ophthalmopathy from stable hyperthyroidism.

This TCR came from a man in his thirties or forties with Graves' ophthalmopathy. This chain connects TRBV7-2 to TRBJ2-1; tentative D call: TRBD2 (6 bases). Sequenced: blood. The CDR3 sequence is CAGSLGSGEINRYNEQFF. DNA for the CDR3: TGTGCCGGCAGCTTAGGATCGGGGGAAATTAACCGATACAATGAGCAGTTCTTC.